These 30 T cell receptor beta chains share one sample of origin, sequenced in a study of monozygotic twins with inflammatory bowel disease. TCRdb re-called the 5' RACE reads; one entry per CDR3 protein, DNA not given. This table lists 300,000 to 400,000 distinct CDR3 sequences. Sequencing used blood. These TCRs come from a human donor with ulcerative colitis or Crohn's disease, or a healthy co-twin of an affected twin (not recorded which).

The CDR3 here is CSARVGLAGGSHF. This chain connects TRBV20-1 to TRBJ2-5; as DNA is missing, the TRBD2 call by TCRdb cannot be tested. This CDR3 is built from 13 residues. The germline V gene has CDR1 DFQATT and CDR2 SNEGSKA (reference sequence).

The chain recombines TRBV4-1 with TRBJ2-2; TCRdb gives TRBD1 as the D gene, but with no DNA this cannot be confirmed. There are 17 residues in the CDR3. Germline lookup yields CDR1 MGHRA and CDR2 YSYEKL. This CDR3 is CASSQDLGQGNTGELFF.

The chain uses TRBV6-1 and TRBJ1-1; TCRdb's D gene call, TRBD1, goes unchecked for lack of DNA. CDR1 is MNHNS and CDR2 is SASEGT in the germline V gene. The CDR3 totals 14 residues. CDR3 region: CASSDIGTLTAAFF.

The chain's CDR3 is CASSLRRQGFRQYF. The genes are TRBV27 and TRBJ2-7; with no DNA, the TCRdb D assignment of TRBD1 cannot be verified. This CDR3 spans 14 amino acids. CDR1 and CDR2 from the germline V gene are MNHEY and SMNVEV (reference sequence).

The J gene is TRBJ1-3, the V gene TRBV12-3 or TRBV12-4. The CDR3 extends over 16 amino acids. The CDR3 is CASREQGRASGNTIYF.

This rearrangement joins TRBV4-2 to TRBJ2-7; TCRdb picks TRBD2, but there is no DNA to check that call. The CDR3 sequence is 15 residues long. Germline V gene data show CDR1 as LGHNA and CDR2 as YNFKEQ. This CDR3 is CASSQGQGPNYEQYF.

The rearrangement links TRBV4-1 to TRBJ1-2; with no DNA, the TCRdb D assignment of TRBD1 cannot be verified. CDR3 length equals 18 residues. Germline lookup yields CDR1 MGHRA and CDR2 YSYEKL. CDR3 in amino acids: CASSQDLYGTGYGYGYTF.

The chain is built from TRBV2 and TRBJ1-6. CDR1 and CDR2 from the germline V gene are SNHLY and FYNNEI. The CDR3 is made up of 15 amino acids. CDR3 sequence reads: CASSELTGGPSPLHF.

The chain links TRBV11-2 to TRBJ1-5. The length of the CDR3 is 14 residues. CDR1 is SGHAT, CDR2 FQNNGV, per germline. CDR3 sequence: CVGIVRFSNQPQHF.

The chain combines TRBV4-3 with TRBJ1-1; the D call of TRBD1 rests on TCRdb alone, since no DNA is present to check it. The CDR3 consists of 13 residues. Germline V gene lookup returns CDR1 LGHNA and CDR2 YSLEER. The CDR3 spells CASSRGGVTEAFF.

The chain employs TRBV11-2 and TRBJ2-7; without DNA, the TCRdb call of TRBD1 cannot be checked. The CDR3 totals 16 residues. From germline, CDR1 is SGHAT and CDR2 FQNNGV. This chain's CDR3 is CASSFSWTAGDYEQYF.

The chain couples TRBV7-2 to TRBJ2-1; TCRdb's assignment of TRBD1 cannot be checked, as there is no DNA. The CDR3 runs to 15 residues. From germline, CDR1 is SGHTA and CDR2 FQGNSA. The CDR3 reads CASSFDRGRYNEQFF.

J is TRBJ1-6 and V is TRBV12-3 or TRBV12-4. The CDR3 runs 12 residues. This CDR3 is CASSNGYSPLHF.

CDR3 sequence reads: CSITGTSYEQYF. The chain employs TRBV29-1 and TRBJ2-7; TCRdb reports TRBD1, a call that lacks DNA to check it against. Germline-derived CDR1 and CDR2 are SQVTM and ANQGSEA. This CDR3 has 12 residues.

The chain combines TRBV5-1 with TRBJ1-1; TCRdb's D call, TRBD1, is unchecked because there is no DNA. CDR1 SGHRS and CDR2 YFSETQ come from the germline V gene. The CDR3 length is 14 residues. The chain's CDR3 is CASSGQNMNTEAFF.

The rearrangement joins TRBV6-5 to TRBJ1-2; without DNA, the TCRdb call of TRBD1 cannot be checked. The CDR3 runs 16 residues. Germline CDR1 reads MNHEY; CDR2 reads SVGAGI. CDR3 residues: CASTSDRGLSSYGYTF.

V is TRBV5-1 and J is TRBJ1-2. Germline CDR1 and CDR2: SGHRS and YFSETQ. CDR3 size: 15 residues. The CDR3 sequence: CASSPGLGSNYGYTF.

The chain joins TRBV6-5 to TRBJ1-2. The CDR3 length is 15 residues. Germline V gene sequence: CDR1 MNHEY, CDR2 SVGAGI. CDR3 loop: CASSYDSRANYGYTF.

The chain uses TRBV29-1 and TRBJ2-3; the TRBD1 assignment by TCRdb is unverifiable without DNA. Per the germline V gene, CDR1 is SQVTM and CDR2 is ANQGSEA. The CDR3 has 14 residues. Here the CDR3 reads CSVGEQGSTDTQYF.

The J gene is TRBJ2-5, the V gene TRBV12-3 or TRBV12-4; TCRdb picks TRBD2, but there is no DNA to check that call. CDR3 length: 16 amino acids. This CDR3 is CASSLGPSGGEETQYF.

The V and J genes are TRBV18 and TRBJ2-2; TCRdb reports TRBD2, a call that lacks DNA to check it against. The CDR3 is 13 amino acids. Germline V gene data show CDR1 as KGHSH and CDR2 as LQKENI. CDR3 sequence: CASSGQPERELFF. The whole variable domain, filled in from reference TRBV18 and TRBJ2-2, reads NAGVMQNPRHLVRRRGQEARLRCSPMKGHSHVYWYRQLPEEGLKFMVYLQKENIIDESGMPKERFSAEFPKEGPSILRIQQVVRGDSAAYFCASSGQPERELFFGEGSRLTVL.

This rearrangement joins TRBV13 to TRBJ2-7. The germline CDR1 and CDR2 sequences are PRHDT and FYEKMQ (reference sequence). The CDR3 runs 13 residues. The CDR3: CASSDARMGEQYF.

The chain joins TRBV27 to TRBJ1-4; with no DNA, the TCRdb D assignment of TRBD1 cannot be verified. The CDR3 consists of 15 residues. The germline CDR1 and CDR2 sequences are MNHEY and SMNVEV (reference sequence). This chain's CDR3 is CASSYRGATNEKLFF. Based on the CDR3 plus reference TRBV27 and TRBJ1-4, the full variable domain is EAQVTQNPRYLITVTGKKLTVTCSQNMNHEYMSWYRQDPGLGLRQIYYSMNVEVTDKGDVPEGYKVSRKEKRNFPLILESPSPNQTSLYFCASSYRGATNEKLFFGSGTQLSVL.

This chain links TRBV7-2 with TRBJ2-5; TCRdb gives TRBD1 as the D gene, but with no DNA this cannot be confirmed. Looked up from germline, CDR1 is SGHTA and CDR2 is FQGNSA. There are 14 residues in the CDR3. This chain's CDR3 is CASTPDTNQETQYF. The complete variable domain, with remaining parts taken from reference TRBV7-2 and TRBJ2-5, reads GAGVSQSPSNKVTEKGKDVELRCDPISGHTALYWYRQSLGQGLEFLIYFQGNSAPDKSGLPSDRFSAERTGGSVSTLTIQRTQQEDSAVYLCASTPDTNQETQYFGPGTRLLVL.

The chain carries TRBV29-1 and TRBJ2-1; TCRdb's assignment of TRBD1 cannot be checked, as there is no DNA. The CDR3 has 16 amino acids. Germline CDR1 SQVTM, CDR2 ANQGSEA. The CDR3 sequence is CSVPRSHTGRDNEQFF.

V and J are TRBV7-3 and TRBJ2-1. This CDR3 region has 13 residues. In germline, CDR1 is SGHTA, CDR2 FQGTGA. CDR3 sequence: CASSVRPENEQFF.

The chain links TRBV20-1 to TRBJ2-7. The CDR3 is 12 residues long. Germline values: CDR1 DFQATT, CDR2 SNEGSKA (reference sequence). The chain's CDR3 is CSARDLTSEQYF.

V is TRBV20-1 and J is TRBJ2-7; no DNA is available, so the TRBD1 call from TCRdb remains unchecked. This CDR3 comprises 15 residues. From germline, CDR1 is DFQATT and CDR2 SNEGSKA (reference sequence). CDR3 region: CSARVPLAGAYEQYF.

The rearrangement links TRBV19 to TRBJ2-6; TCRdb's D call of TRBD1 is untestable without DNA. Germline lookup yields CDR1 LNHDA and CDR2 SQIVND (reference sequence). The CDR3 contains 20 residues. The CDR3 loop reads CASSIPVIQGKRSGANVLTF. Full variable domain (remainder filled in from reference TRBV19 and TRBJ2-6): DGGITQSPKYLFRKEGQNVTLSCEQNLNHDAMYWYRQDPGQGLRLIYYSQIVNDFQKGDIAEGYSVSREKKESFPLTVTSAQKNPTAFYLCASSIPVIQGKRSGANVLTFGAGSRLTVL.

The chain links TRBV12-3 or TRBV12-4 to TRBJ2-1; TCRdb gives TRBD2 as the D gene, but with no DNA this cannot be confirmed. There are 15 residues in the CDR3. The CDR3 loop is CASSFGLAGYNEQFF.